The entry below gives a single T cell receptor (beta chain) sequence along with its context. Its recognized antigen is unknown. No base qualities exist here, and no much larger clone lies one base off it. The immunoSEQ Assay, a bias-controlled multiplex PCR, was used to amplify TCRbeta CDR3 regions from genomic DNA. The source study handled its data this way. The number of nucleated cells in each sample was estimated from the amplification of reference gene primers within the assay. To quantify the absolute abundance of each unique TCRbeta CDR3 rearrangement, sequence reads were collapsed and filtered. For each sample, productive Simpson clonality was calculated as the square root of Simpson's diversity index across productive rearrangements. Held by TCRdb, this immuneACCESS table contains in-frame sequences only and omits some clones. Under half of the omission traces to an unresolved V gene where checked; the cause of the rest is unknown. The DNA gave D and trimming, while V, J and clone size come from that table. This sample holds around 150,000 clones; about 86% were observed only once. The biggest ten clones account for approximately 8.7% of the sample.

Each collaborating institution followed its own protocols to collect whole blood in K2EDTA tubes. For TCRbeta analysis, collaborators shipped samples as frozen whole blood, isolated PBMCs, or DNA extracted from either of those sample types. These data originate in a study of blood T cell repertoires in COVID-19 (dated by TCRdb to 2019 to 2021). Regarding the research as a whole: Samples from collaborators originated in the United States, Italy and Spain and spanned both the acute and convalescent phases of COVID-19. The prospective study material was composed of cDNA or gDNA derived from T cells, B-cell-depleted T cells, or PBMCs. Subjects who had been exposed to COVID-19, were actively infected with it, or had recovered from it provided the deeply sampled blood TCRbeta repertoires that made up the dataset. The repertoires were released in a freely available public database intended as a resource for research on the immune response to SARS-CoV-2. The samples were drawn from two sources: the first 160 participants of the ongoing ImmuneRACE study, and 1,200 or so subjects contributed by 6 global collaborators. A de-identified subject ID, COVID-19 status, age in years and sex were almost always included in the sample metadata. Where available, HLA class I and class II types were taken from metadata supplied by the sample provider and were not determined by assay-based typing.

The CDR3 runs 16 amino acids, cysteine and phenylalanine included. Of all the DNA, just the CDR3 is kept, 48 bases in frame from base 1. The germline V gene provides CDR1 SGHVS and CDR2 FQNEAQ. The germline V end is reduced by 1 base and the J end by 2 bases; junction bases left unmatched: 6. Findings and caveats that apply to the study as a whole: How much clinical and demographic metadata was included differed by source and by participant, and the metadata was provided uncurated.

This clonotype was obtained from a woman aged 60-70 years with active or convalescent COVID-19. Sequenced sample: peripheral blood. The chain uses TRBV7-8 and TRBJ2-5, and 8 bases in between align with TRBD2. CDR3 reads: CASSLEGGGGQETQYF. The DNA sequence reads TGTGCCAGCAGCTTAGAGGGGGGCGGGGGGCAAGAGACCCAGTACTTC.